The 18 T cell receptor beta chains listed next were all sequenced from one sample in a study of T cells in Graves' hyperthyroidism and ophthalmopathy. RNA transcripts yielded amplified TCR beta CDR3 regions. The TCR CDR3 was amplified in a first-round RT-PCR using the HTBI primer set. TCRdb re-analysed the multiplex PCR reads in MiXCR, keeping a single row per CDR3 protein. This repertoire shows roughly 630,000 distinct CDR3 sequences, about a sixth found once; its top ten account for around 6.6%. Sample: blood. Receptors were obtained from a woman aged 25 to 39 with Graves' hyperthyroidism.

This clonotype was recorded a few times. The CDR3 loop reads CASSYRAGTGMYEQYF. Written as DNA, the CDR3 is TGTGCCAGCAGTTACCGCGCCGGGACAGGGATGTACGAGCAGTACTTC. The J gene is TRBJ2-7, the V gene TRBV6-2 or TRBV6-3, with 9 bases lining up with TRBD1. V was pared by 2 bases and J by 4 bases, with 9 bases of the junction left unmatched. CDR1 MNHEY and CDR2 SVGEGT come from the germline V gene. The CDR3 contains 16 residues.

This chain links TRBV12-5 with TRBJ1-3; D may be TRBD1 (5 bases). Looked up from germline, CDR1 is LGHNT and CDR2 is FRNRAP. The V and J ends lost 0 bases and 4 bases respectively, with 16 bases between them. This CDR3 comprises 17 residues. The CDR3 protein is CASGLVRSGLQGNTIYF. The CDR3 DNA is TGTGCTAGTGGTTTGGTTCGATCGGGACTACAGGGAAACACCATATATTTT. Based on the CDR3 plus reference TRBV12-5 and TRBJ1-3, the full variable domain is DARVTQTPRHKVTEMGQEVTMRCQPILGHNTVFWYRQTMMQGLELLAYFRNRAPLDDSGMPKDRFSAEMPDATLATLKIQPSEPRDSAVYFCASGLVRSGLQGNTIYFGEGSWLTVV.

A word on this clonotype: Being one base from a much bigger clone, this may be a read error. Because the CDR3's place on the DNA is in doubt, the DNA is left out and the CDR3 is given as listed by TCRdb. The chain is built from TRBV2 and TRBJ2-1; the table's D call, TRBD1, was not checked against the DNA. Both ends counted, the CDR3 spans 16 residues. The germline V gene has CDR1 SNHLY and CDR2 FYNNEI. The CDR3 region is CASSEVGAGAYNEQLF.

The chain joins TRBV7-9 to TRBJ1-4; possibly TRBD1 for D (5 bases). From germline, CDR1 is SEHNR and CDR2 FQNEAQ (reference sequence). Trimming left V 0 bases short and J 1 base short, with 18 bases between. The CDR3 is made up of 19 amino acids. The CDR3 here is CASSLAAGPIVGTNEKLFF. The CDR3 region has the DNA TGTGCCAGCAGCTTAGCAGCAGGGCCCATAGTTGGAACTAATGAAAAACTGTTTTTT.

This clonotype was recorded at least ten times. CDR3 DNA sequence: TGTGCCAGCAGCAAAGCGGGAGAGAATTACGAGCAGTACTTC. This encodes CASSKAGENYEQYF. This chain joins TRBV7-8 and TRBJ2-7, with TRBD2 matching 8 bases. The junction had 7 bases not matched to a gene; V was cut back by 5 bases and J by 4 bases. The germline gives CDR1 SGHVS, CDR2 FQNEAQ. This CDR3 comprises 14 residues.

This clonotype was found many times. The chain joins TRBV3-1 to TRBJ1-2; 10 bases are a match to TRBD1. The V gene end was trimmed by 3 bases and the J gene end by 6 bases; junction bases not matched to a gene: 7. The CDR3 has 15 amino acids. Germline-derived CDR1 and CDR2 are LGHDT and YNNKEL (reference sequence). The CDR3 coding sequence is TGTGCCAGCAGCCAGATGGGACAGGGGAGCGATGGCTACACCTTC. Protein product: CASSQMGQGSDGYTF. The entire variable domain, with the rest obtained from reference TRBV3-1 and TRBJ1-2, is as follows: DTAVSQTPKYLVTQMGNDKSIKCEQNLGHDTMYWYKQDSKKFLKIMFSYNNKELIINETVPNRFSPKSPDKAHLNLHINSLELGDSAVYFCASSQMGQGSDGYTFGSGTRLTVV.

On this clonotype: Sequence at one end of the junction differs from germline and may be a read error. The chain combines TRBV7-2 with TRBJ2-1; possible D gene TRBD1, 6 bases. Germline V CDR1 and CDR2: SGHTA, FQGNSA. CDR3 size: 17 residues. The CDR3 sequence is CASSRTEGAGVYREQFF. CDR3 sequence (DNA): TGCGCCAGCAGTCGGACTGAAGGAGCAGGGGTCTACCGCGAGCAGTTCTTC.

This clonotype occurred many times. This rearrangement joins TRBV7-2 to TRBJ2-7; the match to TRBD1 covers 7 bases. This CDR3 has 13 residues. Germline V gene lookup returns CDR1 SGHTA and CDR2 FQGNSA. Trimming cost V 4 bases and J 6 bases; bases outside gene matches: 6. In nucleotides, the CDR3 is TGTGCCAGCAGCTACTCACAGGGGTTCGAGCAGTACTTC. Its translation is CASSYSQGFEQYF. Combining the CDR3 with reference TRBV7-2 and TRBJ2-7 gives the whole variable domain GAGVSQSPSNKVTEKGKDVELRCDPISGHTALYWYRQSLGQGLEFLIYFQGNSAPDKSGLPSDRFSAERTGGSVSTLTIQRTQQEDSAVYLCASSYSQGFEQYFGPGTRLTVT.

This clonotype was picked up many times. V and J are TRBV7-2 and TRBJ2-3; D is unclear. This CDR3 is built from 14 residues. Germline V gives CDR1 SGHTA, CDR2 FQGNSA. Trimming shortened V by 4 bases and J by 1 base, and 9 bases separated the two germline ends. CDR3 coding DNA: TGTGCCAGCAGCTGGCAAACGGGCACAGATACGCAGTATTTT. Its protein is CASSWQTGTDTQYF.

This clonotype came up many times. The chain couples TRBV2 to TRBJ2-4; 9 positions match TRBD2. This CDR3 is built from 14 residues. Germline trimming cut 7 bases from V and 3 bases from J; bases unmatched to any gene: 4. The germline gives CDR1 SNHLY, CDR2 FYNNEI. CDR3 in DNA: TGTGCCAGCATCGCGACTAGCGGCAAAAACATTCAGTACTTC. It translates to CASIATSGKNIQYF. Combining the CDR3 with reference TRBV2 and TRBJ2-4 gives the whole variable domain EPEVTQTPSHQVTQMGQEVILRCVPISNHLYFYWYRQILGQKVEFLVSFYNNEISEKSEIFDDQFSVERPDGSNFTLKIRSTKLEDSAMYFCASIATSGKNIQYFGAGTRLSVL.

This rearrangement joins TRBV13 to TRBJ2-1; 14 nucleotides line up with TRBD2. With V trimmed by 2 bases and J by 9 bases, 9 bases remained unmatched. The CDR3 covers 17 residues. From germline, CDR1 is PRHDT and CDR2 FYEKMQ (reference sequence). CDR3 bases: TGTGCCAGCAGCTTAAGTACCGGGACTAGCGGGAGAATTGAGCAGTTCTTC. Its translation is CASSLSTGTSGRIEQFF.

This clonotype has a count of ten or more. The rearrangement uses TRBV28 and TRBJ2-7; D is possibly TRBD1 (6 bases). In germline, CDR1 is MDHEN, CDR2 SYDVKM. The length of the CDR3 is 14 residues. Trimming shortened V by 4 bases and J by 3 bases, and 13 bases separated the two germline ends. As DNA, the CDR3 is TGTGCCAGCAGTTCTAGGACAGAGTACTACGAGCAGTACTTC. Its protein is CASSSRTEYYEQYF.

This clonotype was counted many times. The V gene is TRBV12-3 or TRBV12-4, the J gene TRBJ1-1; no definite D call. The V end was cut by 2 bases, the J end by 4 bases, with 17 bases between. This CDR3 contains 16 residues. CDR3 nucleotide sequence: TGTGCCAGCAGTTTAAATCTTCGGGTACTCTCCACTGAAGCTTTCTTT. Amino acids: CASSLNLRVLSTEAFF.

In its sample, this clonotype was seen many times. The chain uses TRBV20-1 and TRBJ1-1, with 9 bases that match TRBD1. V trimming: 3 bases; J trimming: 0 bases; junction bases outside the gene matches: 17. The CDR3 is 19 residues long. Germline V CDR1 and CDR2: DFQATT, SNEGSKA (reference sequence). The CDR3 region is CSARGTGKDQILLNTEAFF. The CDR3 DNA reads as TGCAGTGCTAGGGGGACAGGGAAGGACCAGATCTTACTGAACACTGAAGCTTTCTTT.

This clonotype was seen only once. The genes are TRBV18 and TRBJ2-7; possibly TRBD1 for D (6 bases). V was trimmed by 5 bases and J by 4 bases, leaving 15 bases between them. Germline V gene sequence: CDR1 KGHSH, CDR2 LQKENI. The CDR3 loop spans 14 amino acids. Here the CDR3 reads CASSGTGRRYEQYF. The CDR3 DNA sequence: TGTGCCAGCTCAGGAACAGGGCGTAGGTACGAGCAGTACTTC.

This clonotype occurred many times. This chain links TRBV5-5 with TRBJ2-5, with D unclear. Per germline, CDR1 SGHKS and CDR2 YYEKEE (reference sequence). Trimming cost V 5 bases and J 3 bases, with 11 bases left between them. There are 13 residues in the CDR3. In DNA, the CDR3 is TGTGCCAGCAGTCAAGGGTCCGAAGAGACCCAGTACTTC. Translated, it gives CASSQGSEETQYF.

This clonotype was counted only a few times. The chain recombines TRBV4-1 with TRBJ1-2; D ambiguous. The CDR3 is made up of 15 amino acids. V was shortened by 0 bases and J by 8 bases, with 16 bases between the two germline ends. CDR1 is MGHRA, CDR2 YSYEKL, per germline. CDR3 bases: TGCGCCAGCAGCCAAGATAGGAACGGCCCCGGAGGCTACACCTTC. This translates into CASSQDRNGPGGYTF.

In this sample, this clonotype turned up many times. This chain connects TRBV27 to TRBJ1-5; 7 bases are shared with TRBD1. The CDR3 is 13 residues long. The junction had 7 bases not matched to a gene; V was cut back by 8 bases and J by 6 bases. Germline V gene lookup returns CDR1 MNHEY and CDR2 SMNVEV (reference sequence). CDR3 amino acids: CASGRGKIQPQHF. In DNA, the CDR3 is TGTGCCAGCGGCAGGGGGAAGATTCAGCCCCAGCATTTT.